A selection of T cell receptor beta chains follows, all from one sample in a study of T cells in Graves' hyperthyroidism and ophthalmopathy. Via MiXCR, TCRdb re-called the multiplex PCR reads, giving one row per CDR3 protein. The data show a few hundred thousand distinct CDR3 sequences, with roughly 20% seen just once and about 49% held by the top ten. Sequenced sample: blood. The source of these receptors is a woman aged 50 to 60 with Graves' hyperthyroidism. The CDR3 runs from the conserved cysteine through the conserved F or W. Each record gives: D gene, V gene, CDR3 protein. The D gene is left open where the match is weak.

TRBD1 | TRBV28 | CASSLPTGGSGANVLTF
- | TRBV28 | CASSPLLGYEQYF
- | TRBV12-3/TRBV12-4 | CATRALNIYGYTF
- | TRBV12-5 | CASAPPDQPQHF
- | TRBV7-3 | CASSLTAGPNYEQYF
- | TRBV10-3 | CAISAGVDNEQFF
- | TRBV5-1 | CASSSINTEAFF
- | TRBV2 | CASSEGRPGETQYF
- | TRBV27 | CASSLGVRGETQYF
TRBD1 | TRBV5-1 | CASSGDRGETNSPLHF
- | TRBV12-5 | CASGAGHVNYGYTF
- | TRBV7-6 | CASSFRTDGLGIEQFF
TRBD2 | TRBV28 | CASDIAGLAGGVDTQYF
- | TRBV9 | CASSAGPTGELFF
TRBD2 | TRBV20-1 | CSAIRLTSGNHEQFF
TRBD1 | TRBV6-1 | CASVIGQGTEAFF
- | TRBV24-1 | CATEDTTNTGELFF
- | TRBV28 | CASSSGRGNSPLHF
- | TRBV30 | CAWGIGGYIGGELFF
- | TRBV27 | CASRTTGTFEAFF
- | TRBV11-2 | CASSKNRVTETQYF
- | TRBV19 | CASSPGRGPVLYGYTF
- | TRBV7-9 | CASSFGSGGETQYF
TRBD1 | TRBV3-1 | CASSPQGGDSPLHF
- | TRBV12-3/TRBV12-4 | CASSLGGFNYGYTF
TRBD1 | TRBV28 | CASSTVQGGYSNQPQHF
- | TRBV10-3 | CAISGLTGYGYTF
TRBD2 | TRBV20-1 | CSAQTSGGFYNEQFF
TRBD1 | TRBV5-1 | CASSRTGAVEKLFF
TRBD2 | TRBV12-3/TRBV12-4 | CASSPQREGREQFF
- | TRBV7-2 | CASSYNKRDTQYF
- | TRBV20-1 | CSATGLTNTGELFF
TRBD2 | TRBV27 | CASSLGAGRAGELFF
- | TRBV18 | CASSPGESDEKLFF
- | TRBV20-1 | CSAQIGAVPDTQYF
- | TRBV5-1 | CASSLTLGVYEQYF
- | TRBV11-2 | CASSLLTAKNTEAFF
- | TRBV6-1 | CASSAAVVEQYF
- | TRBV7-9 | CASSLPRPANEQFF
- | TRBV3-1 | CASSQGGGNGYTF
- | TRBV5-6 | CASSFGASGVYGYTF
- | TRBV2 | CASSEMGYSNQPQHF
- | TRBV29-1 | CSVPLPNEKLFF
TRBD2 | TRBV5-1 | CASSLPGTSGAGSYNEQFF
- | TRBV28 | CASSLPSVSGEAFF
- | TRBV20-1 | CSVGRTDYGYTF
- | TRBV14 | CASSRGRRDEQYF
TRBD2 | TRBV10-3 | CAISGGANEQFF
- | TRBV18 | CASSPPNNEQFF
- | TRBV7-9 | CASSSDHQPTGELFF
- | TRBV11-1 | CASSLGVVETQYF
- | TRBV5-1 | CASSRSTTNEQYF
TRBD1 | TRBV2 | CASNRDSTNYGYTF
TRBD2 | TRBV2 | CASSLGVAGTGELFF
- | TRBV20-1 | CSAGWGRINQPQHF
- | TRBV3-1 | CASSQVWGSSYNEQFF
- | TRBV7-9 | CASSLAQADTGELFF